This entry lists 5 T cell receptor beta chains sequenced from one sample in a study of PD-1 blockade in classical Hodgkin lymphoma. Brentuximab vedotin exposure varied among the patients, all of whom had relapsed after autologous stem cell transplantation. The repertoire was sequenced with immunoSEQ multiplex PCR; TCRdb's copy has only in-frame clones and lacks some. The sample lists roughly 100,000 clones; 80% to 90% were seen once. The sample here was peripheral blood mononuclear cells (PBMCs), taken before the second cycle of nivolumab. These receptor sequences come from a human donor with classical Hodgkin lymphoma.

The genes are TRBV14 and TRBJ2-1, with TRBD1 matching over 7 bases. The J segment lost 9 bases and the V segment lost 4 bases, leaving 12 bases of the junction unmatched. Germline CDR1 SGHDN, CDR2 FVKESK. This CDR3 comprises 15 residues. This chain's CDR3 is CASSRFRDREIEQFF. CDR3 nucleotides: TGTGCCAGCAGCCGCTTTAGGGACAGAGAAATTGAGCAGTTCTTC.

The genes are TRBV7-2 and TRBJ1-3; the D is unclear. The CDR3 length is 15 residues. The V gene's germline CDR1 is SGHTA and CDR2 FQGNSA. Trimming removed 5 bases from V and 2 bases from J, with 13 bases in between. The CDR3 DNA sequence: TGTGCCAGCAGCCCAACATCTGCTGCTGGAAACACCATATATTTT. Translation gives CASSPTSAAGNTIYF. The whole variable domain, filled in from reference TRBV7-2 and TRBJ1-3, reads GAGVSQSPSNKVTEKGKDVELRCDPISGHTALYWYRQSLGQGLEFLIYFQGNSAPDKSGLPSDRFSAERTGGSVSTLTIQRTQQEDSAVYLCASSPTSAAGNTIYFGEGSWLTVV.

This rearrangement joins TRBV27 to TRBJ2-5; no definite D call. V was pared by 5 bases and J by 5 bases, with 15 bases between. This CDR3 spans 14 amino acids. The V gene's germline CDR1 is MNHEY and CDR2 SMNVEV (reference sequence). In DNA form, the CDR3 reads TGTGCCAGCAGTACACGGACGGGTTGGGAGACCCAGTACTTC. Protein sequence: CASSTRTGWETQYF.

CDR3 in amino acids: CASSPPTGQHQETQYF. In nucleotides, the CDR3 is TGCGCCAGCAGTCCCCCAACCGGACAGCACCAAGAGACCCAGTACTTC. The rearrangement joins TRBV10-2 to TRBJ2-5, with D perhaps matching TRBD1 (6 bases). Looked up from germline, CDR1 is WSHSY and CDR2 is SAAADI. V shed 5 bases and J shed 0 bases, with 16 bases lying between them. This CDR3 comprises 16 residues.

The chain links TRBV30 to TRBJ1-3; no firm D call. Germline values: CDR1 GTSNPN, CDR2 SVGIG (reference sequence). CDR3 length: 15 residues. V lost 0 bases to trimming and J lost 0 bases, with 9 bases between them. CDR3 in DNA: TGTGCCTGGAGTGTAAACCGCCACTCTGGAAACACCATATATTTT. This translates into CAWSVNRHSGNTIYF.